This TCR beta chain was sequenced for a study of T cells in Graves' hyperthyroidism and ophthalmopathy. This clonotype was observed a few times. CDR1 and CDR2 (germline): DFQATT, SNEGSKA (reference sequence). There are 14 residues in the CDR3. V shed 0 bases, J shed 8 bases, and the junction held 4 bases outside the gene matches. In making diagnoses, clinical symptoms, serum thyroxine and TRAb, thyroid ultrasound and orbital computed tomography were all used. There were TCR beta CDR3 regions amplified from RNA transcripts. First-round RT-PCR targeting the TCR CDR3 was performed with the HTBI primer set. TCRdb called the multiplex PCR reads again in MiXCR, with one record for every CDR3 protein. The sample consists of under 650,000 distinct CDR3 sequences, around 16% of them appearing once.

The chain recombines TRBV20-1 with TRBJ1-4; TRBD1 matches 9 bases. Sequenced: blood. This sequence was found in a woman aged 25 to 39 with Graves' hyperthyroidism. The DNA of the CDR3 is TGCAGTGCTAGAGATACAGGGGGCTTAGAAAAACTGTTTTTT. Protein product: CSARDTGGLEKLFF.